This passage covers 12 T cell receptor beta chains from one sample sequenced in a study of blood T cell repertoires in COVID-19. Profiled with immunoSEQ multiplex PCR; TCRdb holds only in-frame clones, not every one. The table has 30,000 to 40,000 clones, about nine tenths seen once. Sequencing used peripheral blood. These receptors all stem from a man aged 50-59 years with active or convalescent COVID-19.

The V call is TRBV18, the J call TRBJ1-2; 10 bases are shared with TRBD1. The CDR3 contains 15 residues. V lost 4 bases to trimming and J lost 5 bases; unmatched junction nucleotides: 7. From germline, CDR1 is KGHSH and CDR2 LQKENI. The CDR3 spells CASSLDRGLGYGYTF. The DNA for the CDR3 is TGTGCCAGCTCACTTGACAGGGGGCTAGGATATGGCTACACCTTC.

The CDR3 sequence: CASSIRRASDNEQFF. The CDR3 nucleotides read TGTGCCAGTAGTATAAGGAGGGCCTCGGACAATGAGCAGTTCTTC. The chain employs TRBV19 and TRBJ2-1, with a tentative D call TRBD2 (6 bases). V shed 2 bases and J shed 5 bases, with 13 bases lying between them. CDR3 length: 15 residues. Germline loops: CDR1 LNHDA, CDR2 SQIVND (reference sequence).

The rearrangement uses TRBV24-1 and TRBJ2-5, with D hard to call. Germline CDR1 reads KGHDR; CDR2 reads SFDVKD. The CDR3 runs 15 residues. Trimming removed 4 bases from V and 2 bases from J, with 13 bases in between. The CDR3 DNA follows: TGTGCCACCAGTGACCCTGGGCCCGAACAAGAGACCCAGTACTTC. Translation gives CATSDPGPEQETQYF.

The rearrangement links TRBV5-1 to TRBJ2-5, with 7 bases identical to TRBD1. This CDR3 comprises 14 residues. V lost 4 bases and J lost 4; bases outside the gene matches: 7. Per the germline V gene, CDR1 is SGHRS and CDR2 is YFSETQ. CDR3 DNA sequence: TGCGCCAGCAGCCGACAGGGTCGGGGAGAGACCCAGTACTTC. Its protein is CASSRQGRGETQYF.

The chain uses TRBV7-2 and TRBJ2-7; TRBD2 matches 9 bases. The CDR3 contains 15 residues. V shed 3 bases, J shed 7 bases, and the junction held 10 bases outside the gene matches. Germline V CDR1 and CDR2: SGHTA, FQGNSA. This chain's CDR3 is CASSFGLAGLGEQYF. CDR3 bases: TGTGCCAGCAGCTTCGGTCTAGCGGGACTGGGGGAGCAGTACTTC. Full variable domain (outside the CDR3, taken from reference TRBV7-2 and TRBJ2-7): GAGVSQSPSNKVTEKGKDVELRCDPISGHTALYWYRQSLGQGLEFLIYFQGNSAPDKSGLPSDRFSAERTGGSVSTLTIQRTQQEDSAVYLCASSFGLAGLGEQYFGPGTRLTVT.

The chain links TRBV2 to TRBJ2-4; 9 nucleotides match TRBD1. J gave up 15 bases and V 6 bases, and 12 bases lay outside the gene matches. The CDR3 spans 13 residues. Germline loops: CDR1 SNHLY, CDR2 FYNNEI. CDR3 sequence reads: CASRDGTGNGGYF. CDR3 DNA sequence: TGTGCCAGCAGGGACGGGACAGGGAATGGAGGGTACTTC.

A single count supports this clone. The V and J genes are TRBV6-5 and TRBJ2-7; D possibly corresponds to TRBD2 (5 bases). Germline V lookup: CDR1 MNHEY, CDR2 SVGAGI. V was pared by 2 bases and J by 4 bases, with 12 bases between. The CDR3 sequence is 14 residues long. CDR3 region: CASSYLAGEYEQYF. DNA of the CDR3: TGTGCCAGCAGTTACCTGGCCGGGGAGTACGAGCAGTACTTC.

J is TRBJ2-7 and V is TRBV28, with TRBD1 matching 7 bases. The CDR3 loop spans 14 amino acids. With 4 bases clipped from V and 3 bases from J, the junction kept 6 bases outside the gene matches. CDR1 is MDHEN and CDR2 is SYDVKM in the germline V gene. Here the CDR3 reads CASSSGTVYYEQYF. The CDR3 DNA follows: TGTGCCAGCAGTTCCGGGACAGTCTACTACGAGCAGTACTTC.

This chain uses TRBV5-6 with TRBJ2-5, with D maybe TRBD2 (6 bases). CDR1 is SGHDT, CDR2 YYEEEE, per germline. Deletions cut 0 bases from V and 5 bases from J, with 8 bases between. This CDR3 is built from 13 residues. CDR3 amino acids: CASSLAGVETQYF. In DNA form, the CDR3 reads TGTGCCAGCAGCTTGGCGGGGGTTGAGACCCAGTACTTC.

V gene TRBV7-2 combines with J gene TRBJ2-5; 10 nucleotides match TRBD2. Trimming at V came to 3 bases and at J to 4 bases, leaving 14 bases not matched to a gene. There are 18 residues in the CDR3. The germline CDR1 and CDR2 sequences are SGHTA and FQGNSA. CDR3 DNA: TGTGCCAGCAGCTTCAGCGGGAGGGCCTTTTCGGGATTAGAGACCCAGTACTTC. Translation gives CASSFSGRAFSGLETQYF.

This clone was counted once. The genes are TRBV19 and TRBJ2-7; TRBD1 aligns across 7 bases. The J segment lost 6 bases and the V segment lost 4 bases, leaving 0 bases of the junction unmatched. This CDR3 is built from 11 residues. The germline CDR1 and CDR2 sequences are LNHDA and SQIVND (reference sequence). The CDR3 here is CASSNRGEQYF. In DNA form, the CDR3 reads TGTGCCAGTAGTAACAGGGGCGAGCAGTACTTC. Looking up the rest from reference TRBV19 and TRBJ2-7 gives the full variable domain: DGGITQSPKYLFRKEGQNVTLSCEQNLNHDAMYWYRQDPGQGLRLIYYSQIVNDFQKGDIAEGYSVSREKKESFPLTVTSAQKNPTAFYLCASSNRGEQYFGPGTRLTVT.

The chain joins TRBV18 to TRBJ1-2; 8 positions match TRBD1. This CDR3 region has 14 residues. V gave up 4 bases and J gave up 5 bases; unmatched junction bases: 6. Germline V gene sequence: CDR1 KGHSH, CDR2 LQKENI. The CDR3 here is CASSRDQGAYGYTF. DNA for the CDR3: TGTGCCAGCTCACGGGACCAGGGGGCTTATGGCTACACCTTC. Drawing the rest from reference TRBV18 and TRBJ1-2, the complete variable domain is NAGVMQNPRHLVRRRGQEARLRCSPMKGHSHVYWYRQLPEEGLKFMVYLQKENIIDESGMPKERFSAEFPKEGPSILRIQQVVRGDSAAYFCASSRDQGAYGYTFGSGTRLTVV.